The 8 T cell receptor beta chains below come from one sample, sequenced in a study of cytomegalovirus exposure and HLA in healthy donors. The PCR was carried out with 60 Vbeta primers and 13 Jbeta primers. Only in-frame clones appear in the TCRdb table, and some are missing; sequencing was by immunoSEQ multiplex PCR. Recorded for this sample: some 84,000 clones. The specimen was PBMCs. These receptors originate from a middle-aged man in good health and CMV-seronegative.

V and J are TRBV11-3 and TRBJ2-2, with D unclear. Trimming stripped 5 bases from V and 4 bases from J, with 5 bases between. CDR1 is SGHNT and CDR2 is YENEEA in the germline V gene. CDR3 length: 12 residues. CDR3 DNA sequence: TGTGCCAGCAGCCCAATCACCGGGGAGCTGTTTTTT. Translated, it gives CASSPITGELFF.

The CDR3 sequence is CASSPRLAVYEQYF. In DNA, the CDR3 is TGTGCCAGCAGCCCGCGACTAGCGGTCTACGAGCAGTACTTC. V is TRBV11-2 and J is TRBJ2-7; 9 nucleotides line up with TRBD2. CDR3 length: 14 amino acids. The germline gives CDR1 SGHAT, CDR2 FQNNGV. V trimming: 5 bases; J trimming: 3 bases; junction bases outside the gene matches: 5.

The chain combines TRBV19 with TRBJ1-4; 10 nucleotides align to TRBD1. The J segment lost 4 bases and the V segment lost 0 bases, leaving 5 bases of the junction unmatched. Per the germline V gene, CDR1 is LNHDA and CDR2 is SQIVND (reference sequence). The CDR3 runs 17 residues. DNA of the CDR3: TGTGCCAGTAGTATAGAGGGACAGGGGACCCTTAATGAAAAACTGTTTTTT. This encodes CASSIEGQGTLNEKLFF.

The chain employs TRBV6-5 and TRBJ1-1, with D perhaps matching TRBD1 (5 bases). V lost 0 bases, J lost 4 bases, and 12 bases lay in between. The CDR3 sequence is 15 residues long. Per germline, CDR1 MNHEY and CDR2 SVGAGI. CDR3 nucleotides: TGTGCCAGCAGTTACTCGATAGGGGCCGTCACTGAAGCTTTCTTT. Protein product: CASSYSIGAVTEAFF.

This chain joins TRBV7-3 and TRBJ2-4, with 7 bases matching TRBD1. This CDR3 spans 19 amino acids. Germline-derived CDR1 and CDR2 are SGHTA and FQGTGA. V trimming: 2 bases; J trimming: 0 bases; junction bases outside the gene matches: 13. This CDR3 is CASSLYPDRRPLAKNIQYF. The CDR3 DNA reads as TGTGCCAGCAGCTTATACCCGGACAGGCGTCCCTTAGCCAAAAACATTCAGTACTTC.

The gene calls are TRBV27 and TRBJ1-1, with 7 bases that match TRBD1. V lost 0 bases, J lost 5 bases, and 6 bases stayed unmatched. The length of the CDR3 is 15 residues. Germline CDR1 MNHEY, CDR2 SMNVEV (reference sequence). DNA of the CDR3: TGTGCCAGCAGTTTATCAGGGGGCGGTGGGACTGAAGCTTTCTTT. It specifies CASSLSGGGGTEAFF.

The chain links TRBV2 to TRBJ2-7, with D possibly TRBD1 on 6 matching bases. Trimming took off 6 bases at V and 6 bases at J, with 12 bases between the two ends. The germline gives CDR1 SNHLY, CDR2 FYNNEI. The CDR3 has 12 amino acids. CDR3 in DNA: TGTGCCAGCAGGGGGGACATCCTCGAGCAGTACTTC. It specifies CASRGDILEQYF.

The chain has TRBV5-1 and TRBJ1-2; TRBD1 is a possible D gene (6 bases). The CDR3 consists of 16 residues. Germline V CDR1 and CDR2: SGHRS, YFSETQ. V was trimmed by 4 bases and J by 2 bases, leaving 18 bases between them. The CDR3 reads CASSVTVGARNYGYTF. CDR3 nucleotide sequence: TGCGCCAGCAGCGTGACGGTGGGGGCCAGAAACTATGGCTACACCTTC.